The rows below give T cell receptor beta chains drawn from one sample of a study of metastatic and nonmetastatic thyroid tumors. TCRdb reprocessed the PCR reads using MiXCR. The sample holds fewer than 20,000 clones, under 25% seen once. Sequenced input: tumor tissue. These receptors were collected from a female donor with papillary thyroid cancer or a benign thyroid nodule (not recorded which). Some clones in this sample may be carry-over from other donors' samples. Each CDR3 is given with its conserved first and last residue. A D gene is named only where the DNA matches it firmly. Clone size is given for some rows only: seen once, a few or many times, or a class if the clone is expanded.

clone_size	d_call	v_call	cdr3_length	j_call	cdr3_aa	cdr3_nt
many	NA	TRBV5-6	13	TRBJ1-2	CASSPGHSGGYTF	TGTGCCAGCAGCCCGGGCCACTCTGGCGGCTACACCTTC
many	TRBD2	TRBV4-1	13	TRBJ2-3	CASSLAGDDTQYF	TGCGCCAGCAGCCTAGCGGGAGACGATACGCAGTATTTT
once	NA	TRBV6-2/TRBV6-3	14	TRBJ2-5	CASSFVGWEETQYF	TGTGCCAGCAGTTTTGTGGGATGGGAAGAGACCCAGTACTTC
NA	NA	TRBV20-1	14	TRBJ2-5	CSARGMGQQETQYF	TGCAGTGCTAGAGGTATGGGCCAACAAGAGACCCAGTACTTC
many	NA	TRBV5-4	15	TRBJ2-5	CASSLERTNPRSQYF	TGTGCCAGCAGCTTGGAAAGGACTAATCCGCGTTCCCAGTACTTC
many	TRBD1	TRBV3-1	17	TRBJ2-1	CARGTGLRLSSYNEQFF	TGTGCCAGGGGGACAGGGTTACGTCTAAGCTCCTACAATGAGCAATTCTTC
many	NA	TRBV7-3	13	TRBJ1-6	CASSLTGGSPLHF	TGTGCCAGCAGCTTAACGGGGGGTTCACCCCTCCACTTT
NA	NA	TRBV6-1	14	TRBJ1-2	CASSATGRNYGYTF	TGTGCCAGCAGTGCGACGGGGCGAAACTATGGCTACACCTTC
NA	NA	TRBV20-1	13	TRBJ2-1	CSAPVWSYNEQFF	TGCAGTGCACCCGTATGGTCCTACAATGAGCAGTTCTTC
medium-sized	NA	TRBV6-1	12	TRBJ2-7	CASSWGGYEQYF	TGTGCCAGCAGTTGGGGCGGTTACGAGCAGTACTTC
many	TRBD2	TRBV6-5	13	TRBJ2-7	CASSYRSGYEQYF	TGTGCCAGCAGTTACCGTAGCGGGTACGAGCAGTACTTC
NA	NA	TRBV12-3/TRBV12-4	12	TRBJ2-2	CASSLMAGELFF	TGTGCCAGCAGCCTGATGGCCGGGGAGCTGTTTTTT
many	NA	TRBV6-1	15	TRBJ2-7	CASSEARLAIYEQYF	TGTGCCAGCAGTGAAGCCCGGCTAGCCATTTACGAGCAGTACTTC
many	NA	TRBV27	17	TRBJ1-4	CASSLSSPVIQSEKLFF	TGTGCCAGCAGTTTATCGTCCCCCGTTATTCAAAGTGAAAAACTGTTTTTT
many	TRBD1	TRBV20-1	15	TRBJ1-4	CSAREGTGFNEKLFF	TGCAGTGCTAGGGAGGGGACAGGGTTTAATGAAAAACTGTTTTTT
NA	TRBD1	TRBV5-1	14	TRBJ2-1	CASSPGTGWNEQFF	TGCGCCAGCAGCCCCGGGACAGGGTGGAATGAGCAGTTCTTC
many	TRBD1	TRBV6-2/TRBV6-3	13	TRBJ2-2	CASSYSFQGAKLF	TGTGCCAGCAGTTACTCGTTCCAGGGGGCGAAGCTTTTT
once	NA	TRBV20-1	13	TRBJ2-3	CSARALSTDTQYF	TGCAGTGCTCGGGCCCTCAGCACAGATACGCAGTATTTT
many	NA	TRBV28	14	TRBJ2-2	CASSFSRGSGELFF	TGTGCCAGCAGTTTTAGCCGGGGGTCCGGGGAGCTGTTTTTT
many	TRBD1	TRBV2	15	TRBJ2-7	CASGGARDRAYEQYF	TGTGCCAGCGGCGGCGCCCGGGACAGGGCCTACGAGCAGTACTTC
many	TRBD1	TRBV10-3	15	TRBJ1-1	CAISATGTGRTEAFF	TGTGCCATCAGTGCTACCGGGACAGGGAGGACTGAAGCTTTCTTT
NA	NA	TRBV11-2	14	TRBJ2-7	CASSQGFSSYEQYF	TGTGCCAGCAGCCAGGGGTTTAGCTCCTACGAGCAGTACTTC
medium-sized	NA	TRBV10-3	15	TRBJ1-2	CAISESKQPGYGYTF	TGTGCCATCAGTGAGTCGAAACAGCCCGGCTATGGCTACACCTTC
many	NA	TRBV5-1	14	TRBJ2-2	CASSSSVATGELFF	TGCGCCAGCAGCTCTAGCGTCGCCACCGGGGAGCTGTTTTTT
few	NA	TRBV7-2	15	TRBJ2-7	CASSLARSRGYEQYF	TGTGCCAGCAGCTTAGCCCGGAGCAGGGGTTACGAGCAGTACTTC
NA	TRBD2	TRBV7-3	17	TRBJ2-1	CASSLNKAGGLYNEQFF	TGTGCCAGCAGCTTAAATAAGGCGGGAGGCCTATACAATGAGCAGTTCTTC
few	NA	TRBV6-1	17	TRBJ1-2	CASSQLSLPGPTNGYTF	TGTGCCAGCAGCCAATTAAGTCTACCGGGTCCTACGAATGGCTACACCTTC
many	TRBD1	TRBV5-1	20	TRBJ2-3	CASSLLGLRRSGQGQDTQYF	TGCGCCAGCAGCTTGTTAGGGTTACGTAGATCGGGACAGGGGCAAGATACGCAGTATTTT
many	TRBD1	TRBV19	13	TRBJ1-2	CASSIGQGAGYTF	TGTGCCAGTAGTATTGGACAGGGGGCTGGCTACACCTTC
many	TRBD1	TRBV2	13	TRBJ2-7	CASGQGVPYEQYF	TGTGCCAGCGGGCAGGGGGTACCCTACGAGCAGTACTTC
many	NA	TRBV11-1	16	TRBJ1-3	CASSSEEWESGNTIYF	TGTGCCAGCAGCTCAGAGGAATGGGAGTCTGGAAACACCATATATTTT
NA	NA	TRBV7-9	13	TRBJ1-1	CASSLQEDTEAFF	TGTGCCAGCAGCTTACAGGAGGACACTGAAGCTTTCTTT
many	TRBD2	TRBV4-1	15	TRBJ2-3	CASSQMGGGTDTQYF	TGCGCCAGCAGCCAAATGGGGGGGGGCACAGATACGCAGTATTTT
many	NA	TRBV19	15	TRBJ2-3	CASSISKVSTDTQYF	TGTGCCAGTAGTATAAGTAAGGTTAGCACAGATACGCAGTATTTT
NA	NA	TRBV7-9	13	TRBJ1-2	CTSSPGQGYGCTF	NA
NA	TRBD2	TRBV4-3	16	TRBJ2-7	CASSQGVSGSNYEQYF	TGCGCCAGCAGCCAAGGCGTGAGCGGGAGCAACTACGAGCAGTACTTC
many	TRBD2	TRBV19	20	TRBJ2-5	CASSTPGGSGRAMVEETQYF	TGTGCCAGTAGTACCCCTGGGGGTAGCGGGAGGGCCATGGTCGAAGAGACCCAGTACTTC
many	TRBD2	TRBV20-1	18	TRBJ2-2	CSAPSVGGGRAVTRELFF	TGCAGTGCTCCGAGTGTCGGTGGCGGGAGGGCCGTTACTAGGGAGCTGTTTTTT
NA	NA	TRBV12-3/TRBV12-4	13	TRBJ1-5	CASSSGGPQPQHF	TGTGCCAGCTCCTCGGGCGGTCCTCAGCCCCAGCATTTT
NA	NA	TRBV14	15	TRBJ2-1	CASSPLGTLYNEQFF	TGTGCCAGCAGCCCGCTTGGGACTCTATACAATGAGCAGTTCTTC
NA	NA	TRBV9	13	TRBJ2-2	CASSLGLIGELFF	TGTGCCAGCAGCCTAGGCCTGATCGGGGAGCTGTTTTTT
medium-sized	NA	TRBV29-1	12	TRBJ2-7	CSVDRGGNEQYF	TGCAGCGTTGATAGGGGGGGCAACGAGCAGTACTTC
few	TRBD1	TRBV2	14	TRBJ1-1	CASSGIHRGTEAFF	TGTGCCAGCAGTGGGATTCACAGGGGAACTGAAGCTTTCTTT
NA	TRBD2	TRBV11-2	17	TRBJ2-7	CASSFSGTSGAPYEQYF	TGTGCCAGCAGCTTCTCCGGGACTAGCGGAGCCCCTTACGAGCAGTACTTC
many	NA	TRBV12-3/TRBV12-4	13	TRBJ1-1	CASNLMGTTEAFF	TGTGCCAGCAACCTCATGGGGACAACTGAAGCTTTCTTT
NA	TRBD2	TRBV12-3/TRBV12-4	14	TRBJ2-3	CASSSSGSPDTQYF	TGTGCCAGCAGTTCCAGCGGGAGTCCAGATACGCAGTATTTT
few	TRBD2	TRBV19	15	TRBJ2-1	CASSTSGTSYNEQFF	TGTGCCAGTAGTACTAGCGGGACCTCCTACAATGAGCAGTTCTTC
few	NA	TRBV7-2	12	TRBJ2-2	CASSLRGGELFF	TGTGCCAGCAGCTTAAGGGGAGGGGAGCTGTTTTTT
once	NA	TRBV20-1	13	TRBJ2-5	CSAGSGAEETQYF	TGCAGTGCTGGCTCAGGGGCGGAGGAGACCCAGTACTTC
NA	TRBD1	TRBV5-1	15	TRBJ2-7	CASSLAPGQGNEQYF	TGCGCCAGCAGCTTGGCTCCGGGACAGGGAAACGAGCAGTACTTC
many	TRBD1	TRBV25-1	12	TRBJ1-1	CASRQGEGEAFF	TGTGCCAGCAGGCAGGGGGAGGGTGAAGCTTTCTTT
NA	TRBD2	TRBV11-1	15	TRBJ2-1	CASSLGLATYNEQFF	TGTGCCAGCAGCTTGGGACTAGCGACCTACAATGAGCAGTTCTTC
many	TRBD1	TRBV2	14	TRBJ2-3	CASHRDRFTDTQYF	TGTGCCAGCCACCGGGACAGATTCACAGATACGCAGTATTTT
many	NA	TRBV5-4	12	TRBJ2-5	CASSGDAETQYF	TGTGCCAGCAGCGGGGACGCGGAGACCCAGTACTTC
many	NA	TRBV28	12	TRBJ2-7	CATLGYNYEQYF	TGTGCCACCCTTGGTTATAACTACGAGCAGTACTTC